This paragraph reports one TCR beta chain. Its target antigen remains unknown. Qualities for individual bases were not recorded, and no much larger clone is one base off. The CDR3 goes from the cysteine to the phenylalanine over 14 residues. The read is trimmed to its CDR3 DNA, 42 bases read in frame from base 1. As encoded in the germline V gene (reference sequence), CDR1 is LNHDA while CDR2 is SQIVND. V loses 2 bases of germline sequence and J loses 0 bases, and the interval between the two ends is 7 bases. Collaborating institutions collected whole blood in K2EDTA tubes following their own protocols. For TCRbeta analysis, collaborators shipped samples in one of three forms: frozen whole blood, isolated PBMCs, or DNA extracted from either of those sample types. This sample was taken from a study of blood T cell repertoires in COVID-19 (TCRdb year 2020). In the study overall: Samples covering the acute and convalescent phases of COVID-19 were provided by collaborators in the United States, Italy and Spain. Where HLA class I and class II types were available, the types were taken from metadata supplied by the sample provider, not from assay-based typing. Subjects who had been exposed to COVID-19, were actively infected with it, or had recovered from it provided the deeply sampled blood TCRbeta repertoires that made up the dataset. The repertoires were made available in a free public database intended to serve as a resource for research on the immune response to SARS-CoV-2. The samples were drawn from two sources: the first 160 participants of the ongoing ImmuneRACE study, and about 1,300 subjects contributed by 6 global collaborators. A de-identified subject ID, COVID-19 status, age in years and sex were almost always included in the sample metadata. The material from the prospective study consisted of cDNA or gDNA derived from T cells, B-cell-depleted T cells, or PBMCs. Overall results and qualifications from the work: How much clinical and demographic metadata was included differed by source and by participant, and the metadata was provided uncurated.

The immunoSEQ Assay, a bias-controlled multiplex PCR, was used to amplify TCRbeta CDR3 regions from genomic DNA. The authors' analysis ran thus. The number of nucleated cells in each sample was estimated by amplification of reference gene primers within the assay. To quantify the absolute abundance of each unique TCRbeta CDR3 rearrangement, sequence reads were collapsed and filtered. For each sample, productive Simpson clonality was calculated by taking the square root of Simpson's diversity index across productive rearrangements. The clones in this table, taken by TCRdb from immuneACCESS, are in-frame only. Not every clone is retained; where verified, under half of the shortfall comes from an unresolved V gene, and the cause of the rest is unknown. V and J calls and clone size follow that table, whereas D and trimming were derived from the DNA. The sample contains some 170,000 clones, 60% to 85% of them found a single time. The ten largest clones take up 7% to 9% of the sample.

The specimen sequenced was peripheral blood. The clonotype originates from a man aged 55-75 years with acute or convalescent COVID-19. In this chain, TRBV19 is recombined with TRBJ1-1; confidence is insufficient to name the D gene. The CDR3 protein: CASSIRQVNTEAFF. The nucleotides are TGTGCCAGTAGTATAAGGCAGGTGAACACTGAAGCTTTCTTT.